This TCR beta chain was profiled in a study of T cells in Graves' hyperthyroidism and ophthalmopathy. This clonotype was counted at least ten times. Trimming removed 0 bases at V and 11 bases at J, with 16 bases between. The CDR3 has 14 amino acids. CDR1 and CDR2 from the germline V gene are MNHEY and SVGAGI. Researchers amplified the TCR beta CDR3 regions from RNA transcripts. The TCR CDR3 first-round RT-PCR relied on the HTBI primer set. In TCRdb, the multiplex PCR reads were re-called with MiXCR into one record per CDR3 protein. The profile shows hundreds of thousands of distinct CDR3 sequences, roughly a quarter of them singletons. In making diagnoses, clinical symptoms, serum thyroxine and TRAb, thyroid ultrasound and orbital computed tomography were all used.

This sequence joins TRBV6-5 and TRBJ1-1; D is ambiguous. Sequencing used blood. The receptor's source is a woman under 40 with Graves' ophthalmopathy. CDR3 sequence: CASSYSSKLFRAFF. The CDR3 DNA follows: TGTGCCAGCAGTTACTCATCAAAGTTATTCCGGGCTTTCTTT.